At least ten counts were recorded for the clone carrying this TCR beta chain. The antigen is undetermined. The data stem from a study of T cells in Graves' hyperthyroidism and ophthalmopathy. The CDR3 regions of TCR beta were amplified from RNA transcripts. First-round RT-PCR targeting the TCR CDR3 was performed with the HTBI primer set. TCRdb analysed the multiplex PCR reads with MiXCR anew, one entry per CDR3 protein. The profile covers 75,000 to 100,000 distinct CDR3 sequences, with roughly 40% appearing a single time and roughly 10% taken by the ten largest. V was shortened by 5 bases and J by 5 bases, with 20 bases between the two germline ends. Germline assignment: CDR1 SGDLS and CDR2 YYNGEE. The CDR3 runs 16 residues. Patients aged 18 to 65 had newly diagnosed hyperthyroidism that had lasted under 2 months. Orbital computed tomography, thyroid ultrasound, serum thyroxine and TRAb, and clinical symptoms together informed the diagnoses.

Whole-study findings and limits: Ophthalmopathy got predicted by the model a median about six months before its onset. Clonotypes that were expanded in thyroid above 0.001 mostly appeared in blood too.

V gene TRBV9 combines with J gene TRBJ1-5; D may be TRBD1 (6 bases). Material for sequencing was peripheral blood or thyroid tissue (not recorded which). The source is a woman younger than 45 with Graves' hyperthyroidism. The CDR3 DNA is TGTGCCAGCAGTCCCTGGGACATTGGGGAGTATCAGCCCCAGCATTTT. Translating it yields CASSPWDIGEYQPQHF. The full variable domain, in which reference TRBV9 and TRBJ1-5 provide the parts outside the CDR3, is DSGVTQTPKHLITATGQRVTLRCSPRSGDLSVYWYQQSLDQGLQFLIQYYNGEERAKGNILERFSAQQFPDLHSELNLSSLELGDSALYFCASSPWDIGEYQPQHFGDGTRLSIL.